This passage covers 3 T cell receptor beta chains from one sample sequenced in a study of technical replicates of blood from a handful of donors. Sequencing used immunoSEQ multiplex PCR; TCRdb keeps in-frame clones, though not all of them. The repertoire has 80,000 or so clones, 98% of them found once; the top ten carry 0.12% to 0.15%. The source material was T cells isolated from PBMCs. The receptor source for this set is a human donor in good health.

This rearrangement joins TRBV2 to TRBJ1-1; no reliable D call. The CDR3 spans 13 residues. V was trimmed by 6 bases and J by 5 bases, leaving 13 bases between them. In germline, CDR1 is SNHLY, CDR2 FYNNEI. The CDR3 sequence is CASSGEVVTEAFF. The CDR3 DNA reads TGTGCCAGCAGCGGCGAGGTTGTGACTGAAGCTTTCTTT.

The CDR3 DNA follows: TGTGCCAGCATCGGGAGCCCGCGGGGTGAGCAGTTCTTC. Amino acids: CASIGSPRGEQFF. This chain connects TRBV28 to TRBJ2-1; D may be TRBD2 (6 bases). V was shortened by 7 bases and J by 9 bases, with 16 bases between the two germline ends. The germline CDR1 and CDR2 sequences are MDHEN and SYDVKM. The CDR3 extends over 13 amino acids.

The V gene is TRBV7-3, the J gene TRBJ1-1; TRBD1 might be the D (5 bases). Trimming took off 3 bases at V and 1 base at J, with 9 bases between the two ends. The CDR3 has 14 residues. In germline, CDR1 is SGHTA, CDR2 FQGTGA. This chain's CDR3 is CASSFGGANTEAFF. CDR3 in DNA: TGTGCCAGCAGCTTCGGTGGGGCGAACACTGAAGCTTTCTTT.